This T cell receptor beta chain was found in a study of T cell responses to AZD1222 COVID-19 vaccine. Comments on this clone: What it recognizes is unknown.

V shed 0 bases and J shed 0 bases, with 15 bases lying between them. CDR1 is SQVTM and CDR2 is ANQGSEA in the germline V gene. The CDR3 loop spans 17 amino acids. The assay was immunoSEQ multiplex PCR, and TCRdb's table has in-frame clones only and misses some. This table holds some 97,000 clones, roughly 91% found once. Regarding the study as a whole: Of spike-specific TCRs, nearly half reportedly target regions left unmutated in variants. Every sample of the repertoires postdated the peak T cell response. Females made up more of the donors, who were largely white British, and clonal diversity may have come out too low.

This sequence originates from an adult in good health. V is TRBV29-1 and J is TRBJ2-1, with D perhaps matching TRBD1 (6 bases). This sample comprised peripheral blood, obtained on day 0 of AZD1222 vaccination. The CDR3 DNA follows: TGCAGCGTTGAAGATCTTGGGACATCTAGCTCCTACAATGAGCAGTTCTTC. Its protein product is CSVEDLGTSSSYNEQFF.